Each of the 20 T cell receptor beta chains below was sequenced from the same sample in a study of shared clonotypes between healthy human individuals. CD45RO-negative CD8 cells positively selected for CCR7 made up the naive population, which excluded terminally differentiated effector memory CD45RA+ cells. Sequencing used immunoSEQ multiplex PCR; TCRdb keeps in-frame clones, though not all of them. The sample lists nearly 600,000 clones, just under 97% occurring once. The sample was naive CD8+ T cells sorted from blood. All receptors come from a woman aged 25 to 39 in good health.

This chain links TRBV19 with TRBJ2-5; D not certain. V was shortened by 3 bases and J by 0 bases, with 8 bases between the two germline ends. Germline assignment: CDR1 LNHDA and CDR2 SQIVND (reference sequence). This CDR3 contains 14 residues. The CDR3 coding sequence is TGTGCCAGTAGTATCGGCCTTAACCAAGAGACCCAGTACTTC. It encodes CASSIGLNQETQYF.

The rearrangement joins TRBV7-8 to TRBJ1-4; D gene unclear. CDR1 SGHVS and CDR2 FQNEAQ come from the germline V gene. The CDR3 sequence is 15 residues long. Deletions cut 4 bases from V and 1 base from J, with 10 bases between. In nucleotides, the CDR3 is TGTGCCAGCAGCTCGTTTCCGGGAACTAATGAAAAACTGTTTTTT. Amino acid sequence: CASSSFPGTNEKLFF.

The rearrangement joins TRBV27 to TRBJ2-3; TRBD2 matches 14 bases. Germline CDR1 reads MNHEY; CDR2 reads SMNVEV (reference sequence). CDR3 length: 16 residues. V gave up 5 bases and J gave up 4 bases; unmatched junction bases: 5. Written as DNA, the CDR3 is TGTGCCAGCAGTCACGGGACTAGCGGGAGAGCAGATACGCAGTATTTT. Amino acid sequence: CASSHGTSGRADTQYF.

This chain connects TRBV15 to TRBJ2-7, with D perhaps given as TRBD1 or TRBD2 (5 bases each). The germline V and J ends were trimmed by 5 bases and 0 bases, with 17 bases remaining between them. CDR3 length: 16 residues. Germline assignment: CDR1 LNHNV and CDR2 YYDKDF (reference sequence). The CDR3 region has the DNA TGTGCCACCAGCGACTTATCGGGGCCTACCTCCTACGAGCAGTACTTC. Its protein product is CATSDLSGPTSYEQYF.

V gene TRBV2 combines with J gene TRBJ2-5, with D possibly being TRBD2 (5 bases). Germline V lookup: CDR1 SNHLY, CDR2 FYNNEI. With 6 bases removed from V and 0 bases from J, the gap between germline ends came to 17 bases. This CDR3 region has 16 residues. CDR3 sequence reads: CASSPDLEAYQETQYF. DNA of the CDR3: TGTGCCAGCAGCCCGGACCTGGAGGCATACCAAGAGACCCAGTACTTC.

The chain uses TRBV10-1 and TRBJ2-1; TRBD1 might be the D (5 bases). V lost 3 bases to trimming and J lost 9 bases, with 9 bases between them. The CDR3 has 12 residues. Per germline, CDR1 WNHNN and CDR2 SYGVQD (reference sequence). The CDR3 protein is CASSDWGGEQFF. Written as DNA, the CDR3 is TGCGCCAGCAGTGATTGGGGCGGTGAGCAGTTCTTC.

CDR3 nucleotide sequence: TGTGCCAGCAGACAAATACAGGGGCCCTACGAGCAGTACTTC. Its protein product is CASRQIQGPYEQYF. The V gene is TRBV28, the J gene TRBJ2-5; TRBD1 matches at 7 bases. The J call is doubtful: the DNA matches TRBJ2-7 better. The germline V gene encodes CDR1 MDHEN and CDR2 SYDVKM. The CDR3 length is 14 residues.

The chain carries TRBV27 and TRBJ2-3; a weak D match, TRBD2 (6 bases). V dropped 6 bases and J dropped 3 bases, with 13 bases sitting between them. Looked up from germline, CDR1 is MNHEY and CDR2 is SMNVEV (reference sequence). The CDR3 has 14 residues. The CDR3 nucleotides read TGTGCCAGCAGATTCGGGGGAGCGACAGATACGCAGTATTTT. Translated: CASRFGGATDTQYF.

The gene calls are TRBV6-1 and TRBJ1-1; the D is unclear. The CDR3 covers 17 residues. Trimming stripped 3 bases from V and 1 base from J, with 18 bases between. Germline CDR1 and CDR2: MNHNS and SASEGT. CDR3 in DNA: TGTGCCAGCAGTGACGACCCAAGGCGGGGATCGAACACTGAAGCTTTCTTT. It specifies CASSDDPRRGSNTEAFF.

The chain recombines TRBV10-3 with TRBJ1-1; D call uncertain. Germline CDR1 is ENHRY and CDR2 is SYGVKD. The CDR3 runs 13 residues. The ends were cut back, 1 base at V and 6 bases at J, with 9 bases in the middle. The CDR3 here is CAISEFGGSEAFF. The DNA for the CDR3 is TGTGCCATCAGTGAGTTTGGCGGCTCTGAAGCTTTCTTT.

In its sample, this clone was seen a few times. Other DNA sequences in the sample encode the same CDR3. This chain connects TRBV5-4 to TRBJ2-5; no clear D gene. CDR1 SGHNT and CDR2 YYREEE come from the germline V gene (reference sequence). This CDR3 comprises 11 residues. Trimming left V 3 bases short and J 4 bases short, with 4 bases between. CDR3 region: CASSSVETQYF. The CDR3 DNA is TGTGCCAGCAGCTCCGTAGAGACCCAGTACTTC.

This chain links TRBV29-1 with TRBJ2-7; perhaps TRBD1 as D (5 bases). The CDR3 has 13 residues. Deletions cut 1 base from V and 2 bases from J, with 9 bases between. Germline V gene lookup returns CDR1 SQVTM and CDR2 ANQGSEA. The CDR3 nucleotides read TGCAGCGTTGAAGGCCAGGGTACCTACGAGCAGTACTTC. Translation: CSVEGQGTYEQYF.

The CDR3 bases are TGTGCCAGCAGTTACTACAGGGGTCCTGGCTATGGCTACACCTTC. The encoded protein is CASSYYRGPGYGYTF. The chain links TRBV2 to TRBJ1-2; TRBD1 agrees at 7 bases. The CDR3 has 15 residues. The trim removed 5 bases at V and 4 bases at J, leaving 10 bases unmatched. Germline CDR1 is SNHLY and CDR2 is FYNNEI.

V and J are TRBV4-2 and TRBJ2-7; perhaps TRBD2 as D (6 bases). This CDR3 contains 16 residues. Germline CDR1 reads LGHNA; CDR2 reads YNFKEQ. Trimming took off 0 bases at V and 0 bases at J, with 12 bases between the two ends. This CDR3 reads CASSQDSSVSSYEQYF. The CDR3 DNA is TGTGCCAGCAGCCAAGATTCTAGCGTAAGCTCCTACGAGCAGTACTTC.

The J gene is TRBJ2-5, the V gene TRBV30; D is perhaps TRBD1 or TRBD2 (6 bases each). This CDR3 has 15 residues. Trimming took off 0 bases at V and 4 bases at J, with 15 bases between the two ends. Looked up from germline, CDR1 is GTSNPN and CDR2 is SVGIG (reference sequence). The CDR3: CAWSVGQGRRETQYF. The CDR3 region has the DNA TGTGCCTGGAGTGTAGGCCAGGGGAGGCGAGAGACCCAGTACTTC.

This clone was detected once. The chain joins TRBV27 to TRBJ2-1; 8 nucleotides align to TRBD2. The CDR3 covers 16 residues. In germline, CDR1 is MNHEY, CDR2 SMNVEV (reference sequence). With V trimmed by 2 bases and J by 1 base, 4 bases remained unmatched. CDR3 sequence: CASSLIASGSYNEQFF. In nucleotides, the CDR3 is TGTGCCAGCAGTTTAATCGCTAGCGGGTCCTACAATGAGCAGTTCTTC.

The V call is TRBV6-5, the J call TRBJ2-7; 7 bases fit TRBD1. This CDR3 spans 13 amino acids. Looked up from germline, CDR1 is MNHEY and CDR2 is SVGAGI. V dropped 6 bases and J dropped 3; count of bases not matched to a gene: 5. CDR3 amino acids: CASRPGQLYEQYF. Here the CDR3 DNA reads TGTGCCAGCAGGCCGGGACAGCTCTACGAGCAGTACTTC.

The V and J genes are TRBV19 and TRBJ2-3; D gene unclear. Trimming pared 0 bases from V and 2 bases from J, leaving 15 bases between. CDR1 is LNHDA, CDR2 SQIVND, per germline (reference sequence). This CDR3 is built from 17 residues. The CDR3 loop is CASSIDRDVSTTDTQYF. The CDR3 bases are TGTGCCAGTAGTATAGATAGAGATGTCTCAACCACAGATACGCAGTATTTT.

V gene TRBV19 combines with J gene TRBJ1-3, with D uncertain. V was pared by 4 bases and J by 2 bases, with 12 bases between. Germline values: CDR1 LNHDA, CDR2 SQIVND (reference sequence). The CDR3 runs to 15 residues. In DNA, the CDR3 is TGTGCCAGTAGTAACGGCCAGGCCCCTGGAAACACCATATATTTT. Protein product: CASSNGQAPGNTIYF.

The chain combines TRBV27 with TRBJ2-5; the match to TRBD1 covers 10 bases. The tail of the sequence fits TRBJ2-7 better, so the J call may be wrong. This CDR3 comprises 13 residues. The germline V gene encodes CDR1 MNHEY and CDR2 SMNVEV (reference sequence). The CDR3 DNA sequence: TGTGCCAGCAGCCCCGGGACAGGGGACGAGCAGTACTTC. It is translated as CASSPGTGDEQYF.